This TCR beta chain stems from a study of beta chain features in type 1 diabetes. Study conclusions and caveats: Unsettled here was the matter of whether HLA type influences TCRB rearrangement.

The CDR3 extends over 16 amino acids. The germline CDR1 and CDR2 sequences are SGHTA and FQGNSA. The ends were cut back, 5 bases at V and 7 bases at J, with 20 bases in the middle. This clone was recorded a few times. Its antigen is not identified. Isolated RNA was reverse transcribed in full, so expressed TCRB transcripts were sequenced. This table comes from immunoSEQ multiplex PCR, and its TCRdb copy is limited to in-frame clones, with some not included. The repertoire has around 250,000 clones, 14% of them found once; the top ten carry about 0.026%. This receptor was obtained from a woman aged 40 to 55 in good health. V and J are TRBV7-2 and TRBJ1-4; TRBD1 is a possible D gene (5 bases). Sequencing was carried out using naive CD4+ T cells from blood. The CDR3 loop is CASSRTIAGWGEKLFF. The DNA for the CDR3 is TGTGCCAGCAGCCGGACAATAGCAGGGTGGGGTGAAAAACTGTTTTTT.